A single sample is the source of the 22 T cell receptor beta chains below, sequenced in a study. TCRdb redid the calling of the 5' RACE reads with MiXCR, one entry per CDR3 protein. Among 2,500 to 3,500 distinct CDR3 sequences listed, approximately 7.2% were seen once. Sequenced: total memory T cells from blood PBMCs. The subset is: transitional memory CD4+ T cells. These receptors originate from a female donor with HIV.

There are a few counts of this clonotype. The gene calls are TRBV6-1 and TRBJ2-5; D tentatively fits TRBD1 or TRBD2 (5 bases each). Germline V CDR1 and CDR2: MNHNS, SASEGT. Deletions cut 8 bases from V and 6 bases from J, with 19 bases between. This CDR3 has 14 amino acids. CDR3 sequence reads: CASQEGLGIKTQYF. The CDR3 DNA sequence: TGTGCCAGCCAAGAGGGGCTTGGTATTAAGACCCAGTACTTC.

This clonotype is medium-sized in the sample. The CDR3 nucleotides read TGTGCCAGCAGTTACTCCAGGAGGTATGGCTACACCTTC. It encodes CASSYSRRYGYTF. V and J are TRBV6-5 and TRBJ1-2; no clear D. The ends were cut back, 0 bases at V and 5 bases at J, with 7 bases in the middle. Germline CDR1 MNHEY, CDR2 SVGAGI. The CDR3 is 13 residues long.

This clonotype is labeled as medium-sized (0.01 to 0.1%). Here the CDR3 reads CASSELGTGNYGYTF. The DNA of the CDR3 is TGTGCCAGCAGTGAATTGGGGACAGGGAACTATGGCTACACCTTC. The genes are TRBV6-1 and TRBJ1-2; 9 nucleotides agree with TRBD1. Germline CDR1 MNHNS, CDR2 SASEGT. The CDR3 consists of 15 residues. V dropped 2 bases and J dropped 2; count of bases not matched to a gene: 3.

The chain carries TRBV5-6 and TRBJ1-6; D ambiguous. V lost 0 bases and J 11 bases, leaving 12 bases between the germline ends. This CDR3 is built from 14 residues. CDR1 and CDR2 from the germline V gene are SGHDT and YYEEEE. The CDR3: CASSLGARPAPLHF. As DNA, the CDR3 is TGTGCCAGCAGCTTGGGGGCCCGCCCGGCACCCCTCCACTTT.

The chain links TRBV27 to TRBJ1-6; a weak D match, TRBD1 (5 bases). The CDR3 is 13 amino acids. Germline CDR1 and CDR2: MNHEY and SMNVEV (reference sequence). The germline V and J ends were trimmed by 6 bases and 6 bases, with 9 bases remaining between them. CDR3 amino acids: CASRTATNSPLHF. CDR3 coding DNA: TGTGCCAGCAGGACAGCTACTAATTCACCCCTCCACTTT.

The rearrangement links TRBV10-3 to TRBJ1-3, with a weak D call TRBD1 (6 bases). This CDR3 has 15 residues. Germline CDR1 is ENHRY and CDR2 is SYGVKD. Between the trimmed V and J ends, which lost 6 bases and 7 bases, there was a span of 19 bases. This chain's CDR3 is CAISSSPTGRNTIYF. DNA for the CDR3: TGTGCCATCAGCTCATCCCCAACAGGGAGGAACACCATATATTTT.

The chain recombines TRBV7-2 with TRBJ2-1; 8 bases are a match to TRBD2. Germline V lookup: CDR1 SGHTA, CDR2 FQGNSA. This CDR3 comprises 15 residues. J lost 3 bases, V lost 4 bases, and 5 bases had no gene match. This CDR3 is CASSSLAGYYNEQFF. The CDR3 nucleotides are TGTGCCAGCAGCTCTCTAGCGGGTTACTACAATGAGCAGTTCTTC.

The sample holds a few counts of this clonotype. The V gene is TRBV11-2, the J gene TRBJ1-2; D possibly corresponds to TRBD1 (6 bases). Trimming cost V 9 bases and J 4 bases, with 15 bases left between them. The CDR3 has 13 amino acids. CDR1 is SGHAT and CDR2 is FQNNGV in the germline V gene. The CDR3 sequence: CASGGRETYGYTF. In DNA, the CDR3 is TGTGCCAGTGGGGGGCGCGAGACCTATGGCTACACCTTC.

By frequency in the sample, this clonotype is large. The J gene is TRBJ1-1, the V gene TRBV30, with D possibly TRBD1 on 5 matching bases. The V end lost 3 bases, the J end lost 8 bases, and 13 bases lay between the germline ends. Looked up from germline, CDR1 is GTSNPN and CDR2 is SVGIG (reference sequence). The CDR3 is 12 residues long. This CDR3 reads CAWRAGFSEAFF. CDR3 sequence (DNA): TGTGCCTGGAGGGCAGGGTTTAGCGAAGCTTTCTTT.

By share of the sample, this clonotype is medium-sized. The chain combines TRBV7-2 with TRBJ1-3; D not certain. Germline-derived CDR1 and CDR2 are SGHTA and FQGNSA. V dropped 3 bases and J dropped 8 bases, with 5 bases sitting between them. This CDR3 is built from 11 residues. The CDR3 loop is CASSFGHTIYF. In DNA, the CDR3 is TGTGCCAGCAGCTTTGGGCACACCATATATTTT.

This clonotype ranks as medium-sized. The chain uses TRBV12-3 or TRBV12-4 and TRBJ1-5; no clear D gene. This CDR3 is built from 16 residues. V was cut by 1 base and J by 4 bases, with 14 bases left in between. CDR3 in amino acids: CASSLEGPGRNQPQHF. The CDR3 nucleotides are TGTGCCAGCAGTTTAGAAGGGCCCGGACGGAATCAGCCCCAGCATTTT.

This clonotype occurred a few times. A read error may account for a junction end that differs from germline. The rearrangement links TRBV20-1 to TRBJ2-3; no definite D call. The CDR3 is 15 residues long. Looked up from germline, CDR1 is DFQATT and CDR2 is SNEGSKA (reference sequence). CDR3 nucleotides: TGCAGTGCTAGAACCGGGCAACAACGCACAAATACGCAGTATTTT. Translation: CSARTGQQRTNTQYF.

Comments on this clonotype: Just one base apart from a much larger clone, this may be a read error. The V gene is TRBV4-3, the J gene TRBJ1-5; no reliable D call. This CDR3 has 12 residues. Germline V lookup: CDR1 LGHNA, CDR2 YSLEER. The CDR3 coding sequence is TGCGCCAGCAGCCAAGAAAGAGGGCCCCAGCGTTTT. Translated, it gives CASSQERGPQRF.

By sample fraction, this clonotype is medium-sized. This chain connects TRBV4-3 to TRBJ2-3; D remains ambiguous. The CDR3 consists of 14 residues. V was shortened by 2 bases and J by 2 bases, with 8 bases between the two germline ends. Germline CDR1 is LGHNA and CDR2 is YSLEER. In nucleotides, the CDR3 is TGCGCCAGCAGCCAAAGGGATTTCACAGATACGCAGTATTTT. Residues: CASSQRDFTDTQYF.

Judged by abundance, this clonotype is medium-sized (0.01 to 0.1%). This chain joins TRBV2 and TRBJ2-7; D is unresolved. Germline CDR1 SNHLY, CDR2 FYNNEI. The CDR3 has 13 amino acids. The ends were cut back, 4 bases at V and 3 bases at J, with 10 bases in the middle. The CDR3 protein is CASSAVRYYEQYV. The DNA of the CDR3 is TGTGCCAGCAGTGCGGTCAGGTACTACGAGCAGTACGTC.

Within the sample, this clonotype is medium-sized (0.01 to 0.1%). The chain links TRBV4-3 to TRBJ1-1, with a possible D match to TRBD1 (6 bases). V lost 1 base to trimming and J lost 6 bases, with 15 bases between them. Germline CDR1 LGHNA, CDR2 YSLEER. There are 15 residues in the CDR3. In DNA, the CDR3 is TGCGCCAGCAGCCAAGGGCTTTCAGGGGACGCTGAAGCTTTCTTT. Its translation is CASSQGLSGDAEAFF.

This clonotype counts as medium-sized. The chain links TRBV20-1 to TRBJ1-1; D remains unclear. Germline V gives CDR1 DFQATT, CDR2 SNEGSKA (reference sequence). The V gene lost 5 bases and the J gene lost 1 base, with 17 bases spanning the gap. This CDR3 has 15 amino acids. The CDR3 DNA follows: TGCAGTGCTCCCAATCGACAAGTCGGGAACACTGAAGCTTTCTTT. Protein sequence: CSAPNRQVGNTEAFF.

This clonotype appeared a few times. The chain is built from TRBV30 and TRBJ1-5; TRBD1 matches at 8 bases. Per germline, CDR1 GTSNPN and CDR2 SVGIG (reference sequence). J gave up 5 bases and V 2 bases, and 5 bases lay outside the gene matches. The CDR3 runs to 14 residues. Written as DNA, the CDR3 is TGTGCCTGGAGTCAGACAGGGGCCCATCAGCCCCAGCATTTT. Its protein is CAWSQTGAHQPQHF.

This clonotype counts as medium-sized (0.01 to 0.1%). This chain joins TRBV19 and TRBJ2-1; TRBD2 might be the D (6 bases). CDR1 and CDR2 from the germline V gene are LNHDA and SQIVND (reference sequence). Trimming cost V 6 bases and J 4 bases, with 13 bases left between them. The CDR3 has 14 amino acids. As DNA, the CDR3 is TGTGCCAGTAGGCCGGGACGGGGGTACAATGAGCAGTTCTTC. Protein product: CASRPGRGYNEQFF. Drawing the rest from reference TRBV19 and TRBJ2-1, the complete variable domain is DGGITQSPKYLFRKEGQNVTLSCEQNLNHDAMYWYRQDPGQGLRLIYYSQIVNDFQKGDIAEGYSVSREKKESFPLTVTSAQKNPTAFYLCASRPGRGYNEQFFGPGTRLTVL.

Comment on this clonotype: It may be a read error: a sequence one base away is much more abundant. The chain has TRBV7-6 and TRBJ1-6; TRBD1 might be the D (6 bases). Germline V gene lookup returns CDR1 SGHVS and CDR2 FNYEAQ. This CDR3 is 16 amino acids long. For the CDR3, the DNA is TGTGCCAACAGCCGAGGAGGGGGATTCGATAATTCACCCCTCCACTTT. This encodes CANSRGGGFDNSPLHF.

There are a few counts of this clonotype. The chain carries TRBV7-6 and TRBJ2-1; D is perhaps TRBD1 or TRBD2 (5 bases each). The CDR3 sequence is 16 residues long. V was trimmed by 5 bases and J by 0 bases, leaving 14 bases between them. CDR1 and CDR2 from the germline V gene are SGHVS and FNYEAQ. The CDR3 DNA sequence: TGTGCCAGCAGCCCACTCGGGGCAGGCTCCTACAATGAGCAGTTCTTC. It is translated as CASSPLGAGSYNEQFF.

This clonotype is large (0.1 to 1%) in the sample. J is TRBJ1-2 and V is TRBV9; the match to TRBD1 covers 7 bases. The CDR3 runs to 15 residues. Germline V gene sequence: CDR1 SGDLS, CDR2 YYNGEE. The V segment lost 4 bases and the J segment 6 bases; nucleotides outside the gene matches: 12. The CDR3 bases are TGTGCCAGCAGCCGGCGACCACAGGGGTGGGATGGCTACACCTTC. This codes for CASSRRPQGWDGYTF.